This entry is about one T cell receptor beta chain. This sample was included in a study of blood T cell repertoires in COVID-19. With 0 bases clipped from V and 2 bases from J, the junction kept 7 bases outside the gene matches. The CDR3 totals 17 residues. The germline V gene encodes CDR1 LGHDT and CDR2 YNNKEL (reference sequence). The repertoire was sequenced with immunoSEQ multiplex PCR; TCRdb's copy has only in-frame clones and lacks some. The table includes 250,000 to 300,000 clones, approximately 90% detected once. The receptor was derived from a man aged 40-49 years who had recovered from COVID-19. This chain links TRBV3-1 (or the pseudogene TRBV3-2) with TRBJ2-5; 9 bases are a match to TRBD2. Sequenced: PBMCs or T cells enriched from blood (not recorded which). CDR3: CASSQDRAGGRQETQYF. Written as DNA, the CDR3 is TGTGCCAGCAGCCAAGATAGGGCGGGAGGGAGGCAAGAGACCCAGTACTTC.